These T cell receptor beta chains were read from a single sample in a study of blood T cells in healthy people across ages. TCRdb ran MiXCR on the 5' RACE reads and lists one entry per CDR3 protein. The sample includes some 1,500,000 distinct CDR3 sequences, 42% of them seen just once. Sequenced material: blood. The origin of the receptors is a woman under 30 in good health. Each CDR3 is given without its conserved first and last residue. The D gene is left open where the match is weak. Size tells how often a clone was seen (once, few, many) or the class of an expanded clone, and some rows leave it out.

D gene,J gene,V gene,clone size,CDR3 protein
-,TRBJ2-5,TRBV7-2,few,ASRSAGSQETQY
-,TRBJ1-4,TRBV4-2,-,ASSQGGLGEKLF
TRBD2,TRBJ2-1,TRBV5-4,few,ASSSTHGLVVYNEQF
-,TRBJ1-1,TRBV6-5,few,ASSSLTGSTEAF
-,TRBJ1-5,TRBV27,-,ASRQWGPRYSNQPQH
-,TRBJ2-7,TRBV18,few,ASSSGPPGSYEQY
-,TRBJ2-7,TRBV6-2/TRBV6-3,-,ASSDRRLDEQY
-,TRBJ2-5,TRBV20-1,few,SARDTKGTWEQY
TRBD2,TRBJ2-1,TRBV10-3,-,AISQTLAAEQF
TRBD2,TRBJ2-1,TRBV27,many,ASSYIAGVNYLTYNEQF
-,TRBJ1-1,TRBV5-1,-,ASSLGGWDTMNTEAF
-,TRBJ1-5,TRBV27,-,AGSLRWNQPQH
TRBD2,TRBJ2-3,TRBV14,few,ASSQDWTSGETDTQY
TRBD1,TRBJ2-3,TRBV4-1,-,AGRQGPLTTDTQY
TRBD1,TRBJ1-2,TRBV7-9,-,ASSNDRVDGYT
-,TRBJ2-3,TRBV7-9,-,ASSLNQVPDTQY
-,-,TRBV7-9,-,ASSLGAKGMETQY
-,TRBJ2-5,TRBV4-1,-,ASSQGTLNEQY
-,TRBJ1-4,TRBV7-2,few,ASSFQVMSNEKLF
-,TRBJ1-5,TRBV9,few,ASSVGDEGQPQH
TRBD2,TRBJ2-5,TRBV24-1,few,ATSDPRLAGQETQY
-,TRBJ1-1,TRBV20-1,few,SASTTFMNTEAF
TRBD2,TRBJ2-1,TRBV12-3/TRBV12-4,-,ASSPFPLAGGYNEQF
-,TRBJ2-7,TRBV20-1,few,SAGRRSYEQY
TRBD2,TRBJ2-5,TRBV29-1,few,SGEGWPGSFQENQY
-,TRBJ2-5,TRBV7-2,few,ASNPQGGGQETQY
-,TRBJ2-1,TRBV7-9,few,ASSFGASYNEQF
TRBD2,TRBJ2-1,TRBV6-6,-,ASSPELGLATNEQF
-,TRBJ2-1,TRBV5-1,-,ASSPSGFSSYNEQF
-,TRBJ2-5,TRBV5-4,-,ASSLFTGEGEQY
-,TRBJ2-1,TRBV29-1,many,SVEGAARSYNEQF
-,TRBJ1-2,TRBV30,-,AWSDNNYGYT
-,TRBJ1-4,TRBV18,-,ASSPQLGATNEKLF
TRBD2,TRBJ2-5,TRBV6-2/TRBV6-3,-,ASTSGLAGPHEQY
-,TRBJ1-5,TRBV29-1,few,SVEVCQPQH
TRBD2,TRBJ2-1,TRBV28,-,ASSRLSGRSFNEQF
TRBD1,TRBJ1-1,TRBV4-3,-,ASSQDTFRGIEAF
TRBD1,TRBJ2-1,TRBV4-2,-,ASSHLTGNEQF
TRBD2,TRBJ2-1,TRBV7-9,-,ASSSKAGASYNEQF
-,-,TRBV12-3/TRBV12-4,-,ASSHGGRAYEQY
TRBD2,TRBJ2-1,TRBV20-1,-,SARDVYGTSGRAQDEQF
-,TRBJ2-7,TRBV10-2,few,ASSESAATYEQY
-,TRBJ2-3,TRBV3-1,-,ASSRSKGDTQY
TRBD2,TRBJ2-4,TRBV3-1,-,ASSPRNSGRAEQY
TRBD1,TRBJ1-2,TRBV27,-,ASSLSRYRGGYGYT
-,TRBJ2-1,TRBV29-1,many,SGARVLTENEQF